Included here is one TCR beta chain sequence, with context. The CDR3 has 14 amino acids. As processed by the authors: Amplification with reference gene primers provided the estimates of nucleated cell counts. Repertoires were generated with immunoSEQ multiplex PCR, while TCRdb's copy carries only in-frame clones and drops some. V and J calls and clone size are copied from that table; D and trimming were computed from the DNA. The table includes 98,000 or so clones, over 80% detected once. The data are from a study of blood T cell repertoires in COVID-19. Study summary: Acute-phase and convalescent COVID-19 samples originated in the United States, Italy and Spain. Sources were T cells, B-cell-depleted T cells, or PBMCs; the material itself was cDNA or gDNA.

The chain has TRBV12-1 and TRBJ2-7; TRBD2, the table's D call, lacks a check against the DNA. TRBV12-1 is a pseudogene segment. This clonotype was obtained from a man aged 50 or older with acute or convalescent COVID-19. Sequencing input: peripheral blood. CDR3 loop: CASSFLAWAGEQYF. The CDR3 nucleotides are TGTGCCAGCAGCTTTCTAGCCTGGGCGGGTGAGCAGTACTTC.